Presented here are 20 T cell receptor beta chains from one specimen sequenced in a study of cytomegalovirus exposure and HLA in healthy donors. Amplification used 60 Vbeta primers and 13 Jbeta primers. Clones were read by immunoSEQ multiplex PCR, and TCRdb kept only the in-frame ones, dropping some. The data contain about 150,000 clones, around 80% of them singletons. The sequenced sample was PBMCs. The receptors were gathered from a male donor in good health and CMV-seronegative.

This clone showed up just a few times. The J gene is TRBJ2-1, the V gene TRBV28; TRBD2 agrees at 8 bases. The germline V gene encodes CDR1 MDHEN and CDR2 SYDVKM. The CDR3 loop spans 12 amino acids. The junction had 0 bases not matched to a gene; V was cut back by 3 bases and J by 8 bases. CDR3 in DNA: TGTGCCAGCAGTTTCGGGGGGGATGAGCAGTTCTTC. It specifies CASSFGGDEQFF.

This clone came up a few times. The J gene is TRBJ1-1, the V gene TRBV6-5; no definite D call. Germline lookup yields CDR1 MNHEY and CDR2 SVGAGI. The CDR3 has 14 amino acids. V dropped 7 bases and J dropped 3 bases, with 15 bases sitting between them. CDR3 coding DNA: TGTGCCAGCATCCCCGACATGGTGTACACTGAAGCTTTCTTT. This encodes CASIPDMVYTEAFF.

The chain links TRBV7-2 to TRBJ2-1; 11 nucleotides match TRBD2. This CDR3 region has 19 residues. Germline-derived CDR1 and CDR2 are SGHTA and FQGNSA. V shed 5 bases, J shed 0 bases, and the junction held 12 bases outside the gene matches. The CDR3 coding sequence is TGTGCCAGCAGCATCACCGGGACTAGCGGAGCCGGCTCCTACAATGAGCAGTTCTTC. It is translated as CASSITGTSGAGSYNEQFF.

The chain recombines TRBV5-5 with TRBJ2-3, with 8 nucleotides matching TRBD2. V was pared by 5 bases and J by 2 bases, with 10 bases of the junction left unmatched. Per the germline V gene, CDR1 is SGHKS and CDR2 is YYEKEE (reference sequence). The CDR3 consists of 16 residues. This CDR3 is CASSSTGTRPTDTQYF. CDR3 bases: TGTGCCAGCAGTTCGACCGGGACTAGGCCCACAGATACGCAGTATTTT. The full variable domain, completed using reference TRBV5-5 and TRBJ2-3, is DAGVTQSPTHLIKTRGQQVTLRCSPISGHKSVSWYQQVLGQGPQFIFQYYEKEERGRGNFPDRFSARQFPNYSSELNVNALLLGDSALYLCASSSTGTRPTDTQYFGPGTRLTVL.

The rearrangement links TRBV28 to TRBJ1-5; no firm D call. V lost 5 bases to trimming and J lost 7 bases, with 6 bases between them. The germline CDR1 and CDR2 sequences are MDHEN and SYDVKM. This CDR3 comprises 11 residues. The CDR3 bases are TGTGCCAGCAGTCTACAGCAGCCCCAGCATTTT. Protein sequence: CASSLQQPQHF.

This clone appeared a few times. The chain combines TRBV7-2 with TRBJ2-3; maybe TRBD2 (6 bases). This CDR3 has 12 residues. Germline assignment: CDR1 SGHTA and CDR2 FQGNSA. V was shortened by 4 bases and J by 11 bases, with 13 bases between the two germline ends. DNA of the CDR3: TGTGCCAGCAGCTCCTCGGGGGAGGTGCAGTATTTT. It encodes CASSSSGEVQYF.

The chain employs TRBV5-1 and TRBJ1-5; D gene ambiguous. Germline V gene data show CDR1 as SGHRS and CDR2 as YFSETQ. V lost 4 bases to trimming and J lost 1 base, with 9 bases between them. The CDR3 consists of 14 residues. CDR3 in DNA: TGCGCCAGCAGCCCTAGCGGCAGCAATCAGCCCCAGCATTTT. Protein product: CASSPSGSNQPQHF.

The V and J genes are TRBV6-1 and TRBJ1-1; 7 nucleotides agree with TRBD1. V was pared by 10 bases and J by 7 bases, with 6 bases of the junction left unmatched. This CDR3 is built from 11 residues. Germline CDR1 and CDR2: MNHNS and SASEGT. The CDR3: CATDRAGEAFF. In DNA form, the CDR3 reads TGTGCCACCGACAGGGCCGGTGAAGCTTTCTTT.

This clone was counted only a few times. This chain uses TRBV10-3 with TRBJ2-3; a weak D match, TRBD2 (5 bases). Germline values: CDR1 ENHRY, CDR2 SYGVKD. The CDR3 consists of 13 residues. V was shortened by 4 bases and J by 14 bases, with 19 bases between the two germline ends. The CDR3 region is CAISGSEAGGRYF. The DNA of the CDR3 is TGTGCCATCAGTGGAAGCGAGGCAGGCGGGCGGTATTTT.

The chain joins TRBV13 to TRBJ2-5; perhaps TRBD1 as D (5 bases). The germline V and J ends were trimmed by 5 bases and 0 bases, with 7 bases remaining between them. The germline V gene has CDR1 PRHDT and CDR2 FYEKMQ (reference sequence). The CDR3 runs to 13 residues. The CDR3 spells CASSQTDQETQYF. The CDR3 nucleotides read TGTGCCAGCAGCCAGACAGACCAAGAGACCCAGTACTTC.

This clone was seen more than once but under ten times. As DNA, the CDR3 is TGCGCCAGCAGCTTGACGAAAGGGGGCGGACAAACAGATACGCAGTATTTT. Translating gives CASSLTKGGGQTDTQYF. The chain carries TRBV5-1 and TRBJ2-3; 7 nucleotides agree with TRBD1. Unmatched junction bases numbered 11, after V lost 1 base and J lost 3 bases. CDR3 size: 17 residues. Germline V gives CDR1 SGHRS, CDR2 YFSETQ.

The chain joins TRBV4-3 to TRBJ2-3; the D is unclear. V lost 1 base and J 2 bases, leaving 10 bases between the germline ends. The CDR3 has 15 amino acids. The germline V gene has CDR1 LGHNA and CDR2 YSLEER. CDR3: CASSQAVRPTDTQYF. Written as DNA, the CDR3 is TGCGCCAGCAGCCAAGCTGTCAGGCCCACAGATACGCAGTATTTT.

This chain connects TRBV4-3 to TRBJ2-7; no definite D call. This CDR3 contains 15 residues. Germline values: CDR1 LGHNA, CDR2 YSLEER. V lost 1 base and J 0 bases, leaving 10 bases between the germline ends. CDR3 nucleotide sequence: TGCGCCAGCAGCCAAGCGACTGGAAGCTCCTACGAGCAGTACTTC. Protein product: CASSQATGSSYEQYF.

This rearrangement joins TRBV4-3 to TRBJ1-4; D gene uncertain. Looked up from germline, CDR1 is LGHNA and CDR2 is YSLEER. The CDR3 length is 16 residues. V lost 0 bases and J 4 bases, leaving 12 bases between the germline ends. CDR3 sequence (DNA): TGCGCCAGCAGCCAAGATCCCGGGGAGATTAATGAAAAACTGTTTTTT. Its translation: CASSQDPGEINEKLFF.

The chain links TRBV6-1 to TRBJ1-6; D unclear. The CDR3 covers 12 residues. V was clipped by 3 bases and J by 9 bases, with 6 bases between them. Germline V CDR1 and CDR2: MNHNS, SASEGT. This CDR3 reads CASSDWASPLHF. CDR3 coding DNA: TGTGCCAGCAGTGACTGGGCTTCACCCCTCCACTTT.

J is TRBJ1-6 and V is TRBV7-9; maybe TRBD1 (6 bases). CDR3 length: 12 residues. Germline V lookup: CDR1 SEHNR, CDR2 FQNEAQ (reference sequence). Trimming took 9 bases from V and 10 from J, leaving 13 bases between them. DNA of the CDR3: TGTGCCAGTACCAGGGGAGGGTCACCCCTCCACTTT. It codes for CASTRGGSPLHF.

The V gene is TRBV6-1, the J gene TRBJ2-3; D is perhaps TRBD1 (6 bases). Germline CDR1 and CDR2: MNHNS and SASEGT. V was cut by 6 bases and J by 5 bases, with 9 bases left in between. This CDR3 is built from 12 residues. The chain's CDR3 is CASRGGIDTQYF. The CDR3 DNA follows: TGTGCCAGCAGAGGGGGAATAGATACGCAGTATTTT.

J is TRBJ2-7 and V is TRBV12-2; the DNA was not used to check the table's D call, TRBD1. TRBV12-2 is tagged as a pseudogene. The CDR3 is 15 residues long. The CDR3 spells CASRLTQGRDYEQYF. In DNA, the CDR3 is TGTGCAAGTCGCTTAACGCAGGGGAGAGACTACGAGCAGTACTTC.

CDR3 DNA: TGTGCCAGCAGCGTAGGGGTGGGAGTCGCAGATACGCAGTATTTT. It is translated as CASSVGVGVADTQYF. V is TRBV9 and J is TRBJ2-3; D perhaps matches TRBD2 (5 bases). Trimming took 0 bases from V and 4 from J, leaving 12 bases between them. The germline gives CDR1 SGDLS, CDR2 YYNGEE. The CDR3 is made up of 15 amino acids.

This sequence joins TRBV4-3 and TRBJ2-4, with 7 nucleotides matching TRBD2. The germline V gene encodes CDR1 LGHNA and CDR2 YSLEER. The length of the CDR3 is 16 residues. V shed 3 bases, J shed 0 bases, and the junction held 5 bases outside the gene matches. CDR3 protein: CASSQGGLLAKNIQYF. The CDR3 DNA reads TGCGCCAGCAGCCAGGGGGGGTTGCTAGCCAAAAACATTCAGTACTTC.